This TCR beta chain was obtained from a study of PD-1 blockade in mismatch repair-deficient tumors. Assay used: immunoSEQ multiplex PCR; TCRdb lists only in-frame clones, some missing. The sample has around 49,000 clones, roughly 82% seen once. CDR3 length equals 15 residues. Trimming took 7 bases from V and 1 from J; bases not matched to a gene: 5. CDR1 is MDHEN and CDR2 is SYDVKM in the germline V gene. All patients were mismatch repair deficient, assessed by either PCR or immunohistochemistry. Study-wide findings and caveats: Tumor-resident clones, often undetectable pretreatment in blood, expanded then contracted after pembrolizumab.

Regarding this clone: No antigen is known for it.

The source material was PBMCs, sampled before pembrolizumab treatment. This sequence was found in an adult with mismatch repair-deficient cancer. V is TRBV28 and J is TRBJ2-1, with 9 nucleotides matching TRBD2. The CDR3, as DNA: TGTGCCAGCATCATAGCGGGAGCTTCCTACAATGAGCAGTTCTTC. As protein: CASIIAGASYNEQFF.